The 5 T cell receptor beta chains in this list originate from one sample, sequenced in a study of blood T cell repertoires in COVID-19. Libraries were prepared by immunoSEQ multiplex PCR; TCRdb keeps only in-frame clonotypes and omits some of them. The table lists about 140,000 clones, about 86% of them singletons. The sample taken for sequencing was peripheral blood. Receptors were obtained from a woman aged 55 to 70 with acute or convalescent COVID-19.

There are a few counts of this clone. CDR3 region: CASSFAVDGYTF. In DNA, the CDR3 is TGTGCCAGCAGTTTCGCGGTCGATGGCTACACCTTC. This chain connects TRBV12-3 or TRBV12-4 to TRBJ1-2; D is unclear. The germline V and J ends were trimmed by 3 bases and 6 bases, with 8 bases remaining between them. The CDR3 spans 12 residues.

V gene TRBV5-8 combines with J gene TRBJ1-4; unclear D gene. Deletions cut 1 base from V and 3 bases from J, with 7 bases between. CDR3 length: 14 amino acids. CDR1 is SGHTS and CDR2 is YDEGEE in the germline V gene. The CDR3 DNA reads TGTGCCAGCAGCTTGCGTTCCGCTAATGAAAAACTGTTTTTT. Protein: CASSLRSANEKLFF.

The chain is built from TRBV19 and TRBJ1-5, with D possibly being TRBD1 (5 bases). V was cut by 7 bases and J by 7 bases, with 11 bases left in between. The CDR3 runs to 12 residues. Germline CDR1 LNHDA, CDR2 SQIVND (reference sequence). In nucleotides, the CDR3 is TGTGCCAGTATGCAGGGCGGACAGCCCCAGCATTTT. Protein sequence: CASMQGGQPQHF.

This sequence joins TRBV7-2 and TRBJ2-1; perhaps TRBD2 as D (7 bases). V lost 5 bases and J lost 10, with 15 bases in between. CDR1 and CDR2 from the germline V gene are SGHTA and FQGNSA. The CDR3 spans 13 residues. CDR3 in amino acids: CASSLDGGTEQFF. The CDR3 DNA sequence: TGTGCCAGCAGCCTAGACGGGGGGACAGAGCAGTTCTTC.

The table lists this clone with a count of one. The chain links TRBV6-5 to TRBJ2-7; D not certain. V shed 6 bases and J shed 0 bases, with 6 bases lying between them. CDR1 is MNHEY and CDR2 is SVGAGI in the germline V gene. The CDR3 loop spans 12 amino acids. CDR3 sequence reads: CASSPSSYEQYF. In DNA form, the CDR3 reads TGTGCCAGCAGCCCCTCCTCCTACGAGCAGTACTTC.